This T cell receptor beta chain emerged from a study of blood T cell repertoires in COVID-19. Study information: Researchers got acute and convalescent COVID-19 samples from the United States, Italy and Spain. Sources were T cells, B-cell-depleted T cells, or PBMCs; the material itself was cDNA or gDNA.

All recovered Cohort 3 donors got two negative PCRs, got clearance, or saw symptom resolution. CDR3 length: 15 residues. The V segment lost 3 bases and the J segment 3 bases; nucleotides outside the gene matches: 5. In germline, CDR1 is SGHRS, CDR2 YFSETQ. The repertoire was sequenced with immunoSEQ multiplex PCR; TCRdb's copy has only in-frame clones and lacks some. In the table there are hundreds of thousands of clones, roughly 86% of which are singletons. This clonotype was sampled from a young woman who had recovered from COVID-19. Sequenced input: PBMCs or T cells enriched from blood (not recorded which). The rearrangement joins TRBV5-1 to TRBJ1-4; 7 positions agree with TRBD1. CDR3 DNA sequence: TGCGCCAGCAGCTCTAGCGGGACAGCTAATGAAAAACTGTTTTTT. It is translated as CASSSSGTANEKLFF.